Shown below are 10 T cell receptor beta chains from a single sample sequenced in a study of tumor-infiltrating lymphocytes in localized non-small cell lung cancer. Libraries were prepared by immunoSEQ multiplex PCR; TCRdb keeps only in-frame clonotypes and omits some of them. This table has roughly 13,000 clones, roughly 80% appearing once. The sequenced sample consisted of lung tumor tissue. The receptor source for this set is a human donor with non-small cell lung cancer.

DNA for the CDR3: TGCGCCAGCAGAAGACAGGGCCCATCACACTCTGGAAACACCATATATTTT. Its translation is CASRRQGPSHSGNTIYF. The J gene is TRBJ1-3, the V gene TRBV10-1, with 7 nucleotides matching TRBD1. The germline V gene encodes CDR1 WNHNN and CDR2 SYGVQD (reference sequence). The CDR3 contains 17 residues. The V gene end was trimmed by 6 bases and the J gene end by 0 bases; junction bases not matched to a gene: 11.

The V call is TRBV2, the J call TRBJ1-3, with D possibly matching TRBD1 (5 bases). This CDR3 is built from 14 residues. Germline V lookup: CDR1 SNHLY, CDR2 FYNNEI. V lost 8 bases and J 0 bases, leaving 11 bases between the germline ends. The CDR3 DNA is TGTGCCAGCCGACGGGACCCCTCTGGAAACACCATATATTTT. This codes for CASRRDPSGNTIYF.

Here the CDR3 DNA reads TGTGCCTGGCGCAGGAGAAACTATGGCTACACCTTC. Amino acids: CAWRRRNYGYTF. The chain joins TRBV30 to TRBJ1-2; no clear D gene. Germline CDR1 reads GTSNPN; CDR2 reads SVGIG (reference sequence). CDR3 length: 12 residues. Trimming removed 5 bases at V and 2 bases at J, with 9 bases between.

The chain uses TRBV6-1 and TRBJ2-1; 7 bases agree with TRBD2. This CDR3 region has 16 residues. V dropped 4 bases and J dropped 8; count of bases not matched to a gene: 14. Germline CDR1 MNHNS, CDR2 SASEGT. The CDR3 spells CASSGGGPIRVDEQFF. Written as DNA, the CDR3 is TGTGCCAGCAGTGGGGGGGGACCGATACGGGTAGATGAGCAGTTCTTC.

The V call is TRBV19, the J call TRBJ1-2; D is unclear. The germline CDR1 and CDR2 sequences are LNHDA and SQIVND (reference sequence). V lost 4 bases, J lost 3 bases, and 3 bases lay in between. There are 11 residues in the CDR3. In DNA form, the CDR3 reads TGTGCCAGTAGTAAAGACTATGGCTACACCTTC. This codes for CASSKDYGYTF. Full variable domain (remainder filled in from reference TRBV19 and TRBJ1-2): DGGITQSPKYLFRKEGQNVTLSCEQNLNHDAMYWYRQDPGQGLRLIYYSQIVNDFQKGDIAEGYSVSREKKESFPLTVTSAQKNPTAFYLCASSKDYGYTFGSGTRLTVV.

The rearrangement links TRBV23-1 to TRBJ1-5, with D uncertain. TRBV23-1 belongs to the ORF category, with a function that is uncertain. V was shortened by 4 bases and J by 5 bases, with 3 bases between the two germline ends. The CDR3 spans 11 residues. This CDR3 is CASSPDQPQHF. DNA for the CDR3: TGCGCCAGCAGTCCCGATCAGCCCCAGCATTTT.

This sequence joins TRBV28 and TRBJ2-2; 9 bases line up with TRBD1. J gave up 4 bases and V 3 bases, and 0 bases lay outside the gene matches. Per the germline V gene, CDR1 is MDHEN and CDR2 is SYDVKM. The CDR3 spans 14 residues. CDR3 coding DNA: TGTGCCAGCAGTTTGACAGGGGGCACCGGGGAGCTGTTTTTT. It is translated as CASSLTGGTGELFF.

The V and J genes are TRBV7-8 and TRBJ2-7, with 8 bases aligning to TRBD1. The CDR3 length is 13 residues. V lost 6 bases and J lost 5; bases outside the gene matches: 6. Germline V gene lookup returns CDR1 SGHVS and CDR2 FQNEAQ. The CDR3 loop is CASRTSQGDEQYF. In DNA form, the CDR3 reads TGTGCCAGCAGGACCTCACAGGGGGACGAGCAGTACTTC.

The gene calls are TRBV11-2 and TRBJ1-2; D possibly corresponds to TRBD1 (5 bases). Trimming stripped 1 base from V and 7 bases from J, with 16 bases between. This CDR3 is built from 15 residues. Germline V lookup: CDR1 SGHAT, CDR2 FQNNGV. CDR3 loop: CASSLALGAVIGYTF. The CDR3, as DNA: TGTGCCAGCAGCTTAGCTCTAGGGGCGGTAATTGGCTACACCTTC.

The sample holds one count of this clone. The chain recombines TRBV30 with TRBJ1-3; D is unresolved. The V gene lost 1 base and the J gene lost 0 bases, with 7 bases spanning the gap. Germline V gene data show CDR1 as GTSNPN and CDR2 as SVGIG (reference sequence). The CDR3 runs 14 residues. CDR3 region: CAWSDMSSGNTIYF. The CDR3 region has the DNA TGTGCCTGGAGTGACATGAGCTCTGGAAACACCATATATTTT. Full variable domain (rest looked up from reference TRBV30 and TRBJ1-3): SQTIHQWPATLVQPVGSPLSLECTVEGTSNPNLYWYRQAAGRGLQLLFYSVGIGQISSEVPQNLSASRPQDRQFILSSKKLLLSDSGFYLCAWSDMSSGNTIYFGEGSWLTVV.